This T cell receptor (beta chain) was observed in a study of tumor-infiltrating lymphocytes in oesophageal squamous cell carcinoma. A single record per CDR3 protein comes from TCRdb applying MiXCR to the PCR reads. Of some 14,000 distinct CDR3 sequences in the sample, roughly 51% were seen once. This CDR3 has 14 amino acids. The germline V gene has CDR1 SGHVS and CDR2 FNYEAQ. Between the trimmed V and J ends, which lost 0 bases and 6 bases, there was a span of 10 bases. The sequence derives from a male donor with esophageal squamous cell carcinoma. This chain joins TRBV7-6 and TRBJ2-3; D unclear. The specimen was esophageal tumor tissue. The CDR3 is CASSLANFLDTQYF. The CDR3 nucleotides are TGTGCCAGCAGCTTAGCGAATTTTTTGGATACGCAGTATTTT.